These 27 T cell receptor beta chains were all obtained from the same sample, sequenced in a study of blood T cell repertoires in COVID-19. Produced via immunoSEQ multiplex PCR; TCRdb's table is partial and in-frame only. This sample has about 250,000 clones; 88% occur once, and the top ten carry just under 6.5%. The material sequenced was peripheral blood. The source of these receptors is a woman aged 25 to 39 with COVID-19, enrolled during active disease.

The chain links TRBV2 to TRBJ2-5, with 7 bases matching TRBD1. V was clipped by 7 bases and J by 1 base; unmatched bases: 9. Germline V lookup: CDR1 SNHLY, CDR2 FYNNEI. This CDR3 is 15 amino acids long. The CDR3 nucleotides are TGTGCCAGCACGGGTCTGACAGGGCTCCAAGAGACCCAGTACTTC. Translation gives CASTGLTGLQETQYF.

CDR3 in amino acids: CASSASGTGELFF. The CDR3 region has the DNA TGCGCCAGCAGTGCTAGCGGAACCGGGGAGCTGTTTTTT. J is TRBJ2-2 and V is TRBV10-1, with 7 nucleotides matching TRBD2. This CDR3 contains 13 residues. The germline V gene encodes CDR1 WNHNN and CDR2 SYGVQD (reference sequence). Unmatched junction bases numbered 1, after V lost 4 bases and J lost 5 bases.

This clone was picked up a small number of times. The chain combines TRBV6-6 with TRBJ2-7; D not certain. The CDR3 runs 13 residues. Germline V gives CDR1 MNHNY, CDR2 SVGAGI (reference sequence). V gave up 3 bases and J gave up 6 bases, with 12 bases separating them. The CDR3 protein is CASSYLSTGEQYF. CDR3 DNA: TGTGCCAGCAGTTATCTGTCTACTGGCGAGCAGTACTTC.

The chain couples TRBV4-3 to TRBJ1-2; 7 bases map to TRBD1. Germline loops: CDR1 LGHNA, CDR2 YSLEER. The CDR3 runs to 15 residues. Trimming took 4 bases from V and 4 from J; bases not matched to a gene: 9. DNA of the CDR3: TGCGCCAGCAGCCCCAGTCGGACAGGCGCCTATGGCTACACCTTC. Its protein is CASSPSRTGAYGYTF.

The V and J genes are TRBV28 and TRBJ2-7; D possibly corresponds to TRBD2 (6 bases). The CDR3 is 14 residues long. Trimming left V 2 bases short and J 1 base short, with 9 bases between. Per germline, CDR1 MDHEN and CDR2 SYDVKM. DNA of the CDR3: TGTGCCAGCAGTTTAGGGGGGTGGTCCTACGAGCAGTACTTC. Translating it yields CASSLGGWSYEQYF.

The chain recombines TRBV7-2 with TRBJ1-3; D gene unclear. Deletions cut 5 bases from V and 0 bases from J, with 5 bases between. This CDR3 spans 13 amino acids. Germline V CDR1 and CDR2: SGHTA, FQGNSA. CDR3 in DNA: TGTGCCAGCAGCCCGTACTCTGGAAACACCATATATTTT. Protein sequence: CASSPYSGNTIYF. The full variable domain, rest sourced from reference TRBV7-2 and TRBJ1-3, is GAGVSQSPSNKVTEKGKDVELRCDPISGHTALYWYRQSLGQGLEFLIYFQGNSAPDKSGLPSDRFSAERTGGSVSTLTIQRTQQEDSAVYLCASSPYSGNTIYFGEGSWLTVV.

The chain recombines TRBV4-3 with TRBJ2-1; TRBD2 is a possible D gene (5 bases). Trimming shortened V by 2 bases and J by 2 bases, and 13 bases separated the two germline ends. The CDR3 runs 16 residues. The V gene's germline CDR1 is LGHNA and CDR2 YSLEER. The DNA of the CDR3 is TGCGCCAGCAGCCAAAACCGGGATCTCGCCTACAATGAGCAGTTCTTC. This translates into CASSQNRDLAYNEQFF.

On this clone itself: Other nucleotide sequences from this sample produce the same CDR3. This chain joins TRBV7-9 and TRBJ1-6; 9 bases are a match to TRBD1. J lost 9 bases, V lost 6 bases, and 6 bases had no gene match. The CDR3 contains 14 residues. The germline gives CDR1 SEHNR, CDR2 FQNEAQ (reference sequence). CDR3 DNA sequence: TGTGCCAGCAGTCGGGACAGGGAAGTTTCACCCCTCCACTTT. Its translation is CASSRDREVSPLHF.

The chain has TRBV4-1 and TRBJ2-1; 9 bases match TRBD2. The CDR3 totals 17 residues. The germline CDR1 and CDR2 sequences are MGHRA and YSYEKL. Trimming at V came to 0 bases and at J to 2 bases, leaving 5 bases not matched to a gene. For the CDR3, the DNA is TGCGCCAGCAGCCAAGAGGGGTTAGCGGGGGCCTACAATGAGCAGTTCTTC. The encoded protein is CASSQEGLAGAYNEQFF.

The chain carries TRBV6-2 or TRBV6-3 and TRBJ1-5; TRBD1 is a possible D gene (6 bases). Germline-derived CDR1 and CDR2 are MNHEY and SVGEGT. V was pared by 2 bases and J by 11 bases, with 19 bases between. The CDR3 extends over 15 amino acids. The CDR3 sequence: CASSYKGRGPSAQHF. The DNA of the CDR3 is TGTGCCAGCAGTTACAAGGGCAGGGGCCCATCAGCCCAGCATTTT.

This clone was recorded once. The CDR3 nucleotides are TGTGCCAGTAGTATAGGAGGGACAAACGACTACGAGCAGTACTTC. Protein product: CASSIGGTNDYEQYF. This chain links TRBV19 with TRBJ2-7; D is perhaps TRBD1 (6 bases). CDR3 size: 15 residues. V was shortened by 1 base and J by 3 bases, with 13 bases between the two germline ends. In germline, CDR1 is LNHDA, CDR2 SQIVND (reference sequence).

The chain joins TRBV6-1 to TRBJ1-5; 12 bases are a match to TRBD1. Germline assignment: CDR1 MNHNS and CDR2 SASEGT. V shed 1 base and J 0 bases; nucleotides not matched to a gene: 4. The CDR3 totals 18 residues. The CDR3 sequence: CASSEGDRGPYSNQPQHF. The CDR3 nucleotides read TGTGCCAGCAGTGAAGGGGACAGGGGGCCGTATAGCAATCAGCCCCAGCATTTT.

This clone appeared a few times. This rearrangement joins TRBV6-5 to TRBJ1-5; no clear D gene. The CDR3 extends over 14 amino acids. Trimming stripped 0 bases from V and 6 bases from J, with 9 bases between. Germline V gene sequence: CDR1 MNHEY, CDR2 SVGAGI. CDR3 amino acids: CASSYSGGFQPQHF. DNA of the CDR3: TGTGCCAGCAGTTACTCGGGAGGGTTTCAGCCCCAGCATTTT.

The chain carries TRBV6-5 and TRBJ2-1, with D tentatively TRBD2 (6 bases). This CDR3 spans 13 amino acids. Trimming pared 0 bases from V and 10 bases from J, leaving 10 bases between. Germline CDR1 is MNHEY and CDR2 is SVGAGI. CDR3 DNA sequence: TGTGCCAGCAGTTACTCCAATGGGAGGGAGCAGTTCTTC. Translation: CASSYSNGREQFF.

This rearrangement joins TRBV15 to TRBJ2-3, with a tentative D call TRBD2 (5 bases). The CDR3 is 17 amino acids. Germline CDR1 LNHNV, CDR2 YYDKDF (reference sequence). The V end was cut by 0 bases, the J end by 6 bases, with 19 bases between. CDR3 sequence (DNA): TGTGCCACCAGCAGAGATCCCCGCGAGGGCCGAGGGGATACGCAGTATTTT. Amino acids: CATSRDPREGRGDTQYF.

J is TRBJ2-3 and V is TRBV9; unclear D gene. Trimming removed 4 bases at V and 2 bases at J, with 14 bases between. Per germline, CDR1 SGDLS and CDR2 YYNGEE. This CDR3 contains 15 residues. CDR3 protein: CASSPRRLDTDTQYF. The CDR3 DNA follows: TGTGCCAGCAGCCCCCGGAGACTTGACACAGATACGCAGTATTTT.

V gene TRBV6-5 combines with J gene TRBJ2-7, with D possibly TRBD2 on 7 matching bases. There are 12 residues in the CDR3. The germline V gene encodes CDR1 MNHEY and CDR2 SVGAGI. The V end lost 8 bases, the J end lost 3 bases, and 11 bases lay between the germline ends. The CDR3 spells CASGEGVYEQYF. The DNA of the CDR3 is TGTGCCAGCGGGGAGGGGGTCTACGAGCAGTACTTC.

This clone was observed many times. The chain couples TRBV6-1 to TRBJ1-5, with D uncertain. The germline V gene has CDR1 MNHNS and CDR2 SASEGT. There are 16 residues in the CDR3. Trimming cost V 2 bases and J 6 bases, with 17 bases left between them. CDR3 DNA sequence: TGTGCCAGCAGTGAACGAGAAGGGAGGGTGGGTCAGCCCCAGCATTTT. Translation gives CASSEREGRVGQPQHF.

CDR3 loop: CASSLFWQGAATNEKLFF. CDR3 nucleotide sequence: TGTGCCAGCAGTTTATTTTGGCAGGGGGCGGCAACTAATGAAAAACTGTTTTTT. This chain joins TRBV27 and TRBJ1-4, with TRBD1 matching 8 bases. Germline V gene lookup returns CDR1 MNHEY and CDR2 SMNVEV (reference sequence). The CDR3 runs 18 residues. The trim removed 1 base at V and 0 bases at J, leaving 7 bases unmatched.

This clone was detected only once. The V gene is TRBV7-8, the J gene TRBJ1-5; D may be TRBD1 (6 bases). The V gene lost 5 bases and the J gene lost 5 bases, with 10 bases spanning the gap. The CDR3 is made up of 13 amino acids. The V gene's germline CDR1 is SGHVS and CDR2 FQNEAQ. CDR3 sequence: CASSPYRDQPQHF. CDR3 DNA sequence: TGTGCCAGCAGCCCTTACAGGGATCAGCCCCAGCATTTT.

The J gene is TRBJ2-5, the V gene TRBV7-8; D gene ambiguous. The germline V gene encodes CDR1 SGHVS and CDR2 FQNEAQ. The CDR3 runs to 13 residues. Between the trimmed V and J ends, which lost 4 bases and 4 bases, there was a span of 10 bases. CDR3 region: CASSSGLRETQYF. CDR3 bases: TGTGCCAGCAGCTCTGGGCTGAGAGAGACCCAGTACTTC.

The chain is built from TRBV5-1 and TRBJ2-5; 9 bases agree with TRBD2. V lost 0 bases and J lost 1; bases outside the gene matches: 7. The CDR3 totals 17 residues. Germline CDR1 is SGHRS and CDR2 is YFSETQ. The CDR3 loop is CASSLGLAGVLQETQYF. As DNA, the CDR3 is TGCGCCAGCAGCTTGGGGTTAGCGGGGGTACTCCAAGAGACCCAGTACTTC.

This clone was seen more than once but under ten times. The chain carries TRBV3-1 (or the pseudogene TRBV3-2) and TRBJ1-1; D perhaps matches TRBD1 (5 bases). Germline CDR1 LGHDT, CDR2 YNNKEL (reference sequence). The CDR3 runs to 13 residues. Trimming removed 3 bases from V and 10 bases from J, with 15 bases in between. The DNA for the CDR3 is TGTGCCAGCAGCCAGGGCAGGGCGGACCTAGCTTTCTTT. Translation: CASSQGRADLAFF.

V gene TRBV9 combines with J gene TRBJ2-3, with 10 positions matching TRBD2. Losses at the gene ends were 4 bases for V and 5 bases for J; bases not matched to a gene: 4. In germline, CDR1 is SGDLS, CDR2 YYNGEE. There are 14 residues in the CDR3. CDR3: CASSPRTSGDTQYF. The CDR3 coding sequence is TGTGCCAGCAGCCCCCGGACTAGCGGAGATACGCAGTATTTT.

The CDR3 loop is CAWSVSPGKQFF. The CDR3 DNA follows: TGTGCCTGGAGTGTATCACCAGGCAAGCAGTTCTTC. The gene calls are TRBV30 and TRBJ2-1, with D hard to call. The V end lost 0 bases, the J end lost 11 bases, and 11 bases lay between the germline ends. The CDR3 loop spans 12 amino acids. Germline V gene lookup returns CDR1 GTSNPN and CDR2 SVGIG (reference sequence).

V usage is TRBV19 and J usage is TRBJ2-5; 10 positions agree with TRBD1. Germline V gene sequence: CDR1 LNHDA, CDR2 SQIVND (reference sequence). The CDR3 runs to 14 residues. J lost 5 bases, V lost 6 bases, and 6 bases had no gene match. CDR3 sequence reads: CASSPGTGEETQYF. The CDR3 DNA is TGTGCCAGTAGCCCCGGGACAGGGGAGGAGACCCAGTACTTC.

V gene TRBV5-1 combines with J gene TRBJ1-6; TRBD1 matches 9 bases. CDR3 length equals 14 residues. Germline V CDR1 and CDR2: SGHRS, YFSETQ. J gave up 7 bases and V 4 bases, and 3 bases lay outside the gene matches. In DNA form, the CDR3 reads TGCGCCAGCAGCGGGGACAGGGAAAATTCACCCCTCCACTTT. Translated, it gives CASSGDRENSPLHF. The whole variable domain, filled in from reference TRBV5-1 and TRBJ1-6, reads KAGVTQTPRYLIKTRGQQVTLSCSPISGHRSVSWYQQTPGQGLQFLFEYFSETQRNKGNFPGRFSGRQFSNSRSEMNVSTLELGDSALYLCASSGDRENSPLHFGNGTRLTVT.